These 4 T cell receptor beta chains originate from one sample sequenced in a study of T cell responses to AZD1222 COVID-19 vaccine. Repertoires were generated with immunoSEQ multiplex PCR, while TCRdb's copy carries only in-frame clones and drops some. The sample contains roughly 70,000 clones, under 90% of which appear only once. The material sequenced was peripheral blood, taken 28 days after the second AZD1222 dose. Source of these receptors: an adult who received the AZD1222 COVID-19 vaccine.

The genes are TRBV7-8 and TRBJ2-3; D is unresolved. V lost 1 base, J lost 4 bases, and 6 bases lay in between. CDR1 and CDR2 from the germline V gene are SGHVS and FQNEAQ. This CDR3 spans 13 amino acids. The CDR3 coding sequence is TGTGCCAGCAGCTTAGGGCCATCAGATACGCAGTATTTT. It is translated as CASSLGPSDTQYF.

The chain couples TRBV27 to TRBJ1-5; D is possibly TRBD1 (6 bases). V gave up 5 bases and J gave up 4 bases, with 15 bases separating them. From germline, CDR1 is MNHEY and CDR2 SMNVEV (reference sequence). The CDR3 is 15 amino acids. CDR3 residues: CASSPITQGNQPQHF. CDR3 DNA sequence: TGTGCCAGCAGTCCGATCACTCAGGGGAATCAGCCCCAGCATTTT.

The CDR3 sequence: CAWKSGGWAYEQYF. The CDR3 bases are TGTGCCTGGAAGTCGGGTGGGTGGGCCTACGAGCAGTACTTC. The V call is TRBV30, the J call TRBJ2-7; D unresolved. V shed 4 bases and J shed 2 bases, with 15 bases lying between them. The CDR3 sequence is 14 residues long. The germline CDR1 and CDR2 sequences are GTSNPN and SVGIG (reference sequence).

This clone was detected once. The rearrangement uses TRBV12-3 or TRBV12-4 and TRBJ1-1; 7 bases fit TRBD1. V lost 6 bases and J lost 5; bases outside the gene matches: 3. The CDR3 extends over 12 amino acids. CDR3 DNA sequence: TGTGCCAGCAGAGAGACAGGGACTGAAGCTTTCTTT. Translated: CASRETGTEAFF.